The next 21 T cell receptor beta chains were all read from a single sample in a study of CD8+CD57+ T cells in acquired aplastic anemia. Genomic DNA acted as the template from which TCR beta VDJ combination and CDR3 sequence profiling were carried out. TCRdb re-analysed the reads in MiXCR, keeping a single row per CDR3 protein. Here the sample spans fewer than 150,000 distinct CDR3 sequences, around 48% being singletons. The specimen sequenced was sorted CD4+, CD8+, or CD8+CD57+ T cells (not recorded which) from PBMCs. These receptors were taken from a human donor in good health, serving as a control.

The V call is TRBV7-3, the J call TRBJ1-3; D remains unclear. CDR1 is SGHTA and CDR2 is FQGTGA in the germline V gene. This CDR3 has 13 residues. With 9 bases removed from V and 7 bases from J, the gap between germline ends came to 16 bases. The CDR3: CASTKGVGNTIYF. DNA of the CDR3: TGTGCCAGTACGAAGGGAGTTGGGAACACCATATATTTT. Combining the CDR3 with reference TRBV7-3 and TRBJ1-3 gives the whole variable domain GAGVSQTPSNKVTEKGKYVELRCDPISGHTALYWYRQSLGQGPEFLIYFQGTGAADDSGLPNDRFFAVRPEGSVSTLKIQRTERGDSAVYLCASTKGVGNTIYFGEGSWLTVV.

This sequence joins TRBV20-1 and TRBJ2-5, with TRBD2 matching over 16 bases. Trimming at V came to 7 bases and at J to 1 base, leaving 3 bases not matched to a gene. This CDR3 has 15 amino acids. Per the germline V gene, CDR1 is DFQATT and CDR2 is SNEGSKA (reference sequence). CDR3 nucleotides: TGCAGTGTGGGACTAGCGGGGGGGCGCCAAGAGACCCAGTACTTC. Amino acid sequence: CSVGLAGGRQETQYF.

There are a few counts of this clonotype. The rearrangement joins TRBV25-1 to TRBJ2-3; the D call may be TRBD1 or TRBD2 (5 bases each). This CDR3 contains 14 residues. Trimming shortened V by 4 bases and J by 0 bases, and 8 bases separated the two germline ends. Germline lookup yields CDR1 MGHDK and CDR2 SYGVNS. CDR3 amino acids: CASSGWDSTDTQYF. CDR3 nucleotide sequence: TGTGCCAGCAGTGGATGGGACAGCACAGATACGCAGTATTTT.

The rearrangement uses TRBV24-1 and TRBJ1-6; the D gene is possibly TRBD1 (5 bases). The length of the CDR3 is 12 residues. Between the trimmed V and J ends, which lost 5 bases and 10 bases, there was a span of 8 bases. Germline V gene sequence: CDR1 KGHDR, CDR2 SFDVKD. This CDR3 is CATSAGGSPLHF. In nucleotides, the CDR3 is TGTGCCACCAGTGCGGGGGGGTCACCCCTCCACTTT.

The chain carries TRBV6-2 or TRBV6-3 and TRBJ1-2; 12 bases map to TRBD1. Germline CDR1 and CDR2: MNHEY and SVGEGT. This CDR3 is 19 amino acids long. The V segment lost 0 bases and the J segment 3 bases; nucleotides outside the gene matches: 11. CDR3 protein: CASSYSLPGQGADDYGYTF. The CDR3 nucleotides read TGTGCCAGCAGTTACTCGTTACCGGGACAGGGGGCCGATGACTATGGCTACACCTTC.

The rearrangement joins TRBV24-1 to TRBJ1-3; D call uncertain. The germline V gene has CDR1 KGHDR and CDR2 SFDVKD. V lost 8 bases and J lost 5, with 12 bases in between. This CDR3 contains 13 residues. The CDR3 spells CATNEGRRNTIYF. The DNA of the CDR3 is TGTGCCACCAATGAGGGCCGAAGAAACACCATATATTTT.

This sequence joins TRBV5-8 and TRBJ1-5; 7 bases fit TRBD1. In germline, CDR1 is SGHTS, CDR2 YDEGEE. This CDR3 comprises 15 residues. V dropped 0 bases and J dropped 3; count of bases not matched to a gene: 3. The CDR3 nucleotides read TGTGCCAGCAGCTTGGCCGGGACAGTCAATCAGCCCCAGCATTTT. Protein sequence: CASSLAGTVNQPQHF. Full variable domain (rest looked up from reference TRBV5-8 and TRBJ1-5): EAGVTQSPTHLIKTRGQQATLRCSPISGHTSVYWYQQALGLGLQFLLWYDEGEERNRGNFPPRFSGRQFPNYSSELNVNALELEDSALYLCASSLAGTVNQPQHFGDGTRLSIL.

This clonotype was counted many times. This chain joins TRBV19 and TRBJ2-1; D not certain. The CDR3 loop spans 14 amino acids. CDR1 is LNHDA and CDR2 is SQIVND in the germline V gene (reference sequence). The V gene lost 5 bases and the J gene lost 2 bases, with 10 bases spanning the gap. This CDR3 reads CASSPQTTYNEQFF. DNA for the CDR3: TGTGCCAGTAGTCCCCAGACGACCTACAATGAGCAGTTCTTC.

V is TRBV19 and J is TRBJ1-4, with D hard to call. The CDR3 is 12 residues long. The V gene's germline CDR1 is LNHDA and CDR2 SQIVND (reference sequence). The germline V and J ends were trimmed by 3 bases and 8 bases, with 7 bases remaining between them. CDR3 residues: CASSMREEKLFF. The DNA of the CDR3 is TGTGCCAGTAGTATGCGAGAAGAAAAACTGTTTTTT.

The chain couples TRBV15 to TRBJ2-1; TRBD1 matches 9 bases. V lost 1 base, J lost 5 bases, and 9 bases stayed unmatched. The CDR3 is 17 amino acids. Per the germline V gene, CDR1 is LNHNV and CDR2 is YYDKDF (reference sequence). This CDR3 is CATSRVARTGVDNEQFF. In DNA form, the CDR3 reads TGTGCCACCAGCAGAGTTGCGAGGACAGGGGTGGACAATGAGCAGTTCTTC.

This clonotype was counted ten times or more. This sequence joins TRBV6-5 and TRBJ1-5; D not resolved. The CDR3 is 15 residues long. Between the trimmed V and J ends, which lost 2 bases and 4 bases, there was a span of 12 bases. Germline CDR1 reads MNHEY; CDR2 reads SVGAGI. In nucleotides, the CDR3 is TGTGCCAGCAGTTACCTTCCTATGAGAAATCAGCCCCAGCATTTT. Translating it yields CASSYLPMRNQPQHF.

In its sample, this clonotype was seen many times. V usage is TRBV19 and J usage is TRBJ2-5, with TRBD1 identical over 7 bases. Trimming removed 6 bases from V and 0 bases from J; junction bases left unmatched: 13. Germline loops: CDR1 LNHDA, CDR2 SQIVND (reference sequence). The CDR3 consists of 17 residues. DNA of the CDR3: TGTGCCAGTAGCCGACAGGGTATTTGGGGCGACCAAGAGACCCAGTACTTC. This gives the protein CASSRQGIWGDQETQYF.

This clonotype came up many times. A much larger clone is a single base away; this may be a read error. V is TRBV10-3 and J is TRBJ2-7; D may be TRBD2 (6 bases). The germline CDR1 and CDR2 sequences are ENHRY and SYGVKD. This CDR3 has 11 residues. CDR3: CAIRAGCEQYF. As DNA, the CDR3 is TGTGCTATTAGAGCGGGTTGCGAGCAGTACTTC.

There are many counts of this clonotype. The DNA for the CDR3 is TGTGCCAGCAGCTTGGACCCAGCCCCCGATGGCTACACCTTC. It translates to CASSLDPAPDGYTF. V and J are TRBV5-8 and TRBJ1-2; D gene ambiguous. Germline V gives CDR1 SGHTS, CDR2 YDEGEE. V was pared by 0 bases and J by 6 bases, with 12 bases between. The CDR3 sequence is 14 residues long.

Note on this clonotype: A much larger clone differs by one base, so this may be a read error. J is TRBJ2-7 and V is TRBV3-1; D tentatively fits TRBD1 or TRBD2 (5 bases each). V gave up 8 bases and J gave up 12 bases, with 23 bases separating them. The length of the CDR3 is 13 residues. The germline V gene encodes CDR1 LGHDT and CDR2 YNNKEL (reference sequence). CDR3 region: CASGPDSGRLLYF. CDR3 sequence (DNA): TGTGCCAGCGGCCCCGATTCGGGACGGCTTCTGTACTTC.

This clonotype was picked up many times. The J gene is TRBJ1-1, the V gene TRBV11-1, with D tentatively TRBD1 (6 bases). Germline CDR1 and CDR2: SGHAT and FQDESV (reference sequence). The V and J ends lost 4 bases and 5 bases respectively, with 17 bases between them. The CDR3 consists of 15 residues. The CDR3 sequence: CASSSRNRVGTEAFF. The CDR3 region has the DNA TGTGCCAGCAGCTCCCGTAACAGGGTTGGAACTGAAGCTTTCTTT.

On this clonotype: A much larger clone differs by one base, so this may be a read error. The rearrangement joins TRBV30 to TRBJ2-7; 7 bases align to TRBD1. The length of the CDR3 is 13 residues. Germline trimming cut 2 bases from V and 3 bases from J; bases unmatched to any gene: 4. Germline V gene lookup returns CDR1 GTSNPN and CDR2 SVGIG (reference sequence). CDR3 bases: TGTGCCTGGAGTCCGGGACAGAGCTACGAGCAGTACTTC. Its translation: CAWSPGQSYEQYF.

This clonotype was detected a few times. The gene calls are TRBV24-1 and TRBJ2-2; D assignment may be TRBD1 or TRBD2 (5 bases each). The CDR3 spans 14 residues. Germline assignment: CDR1 KGHDR and CDR2 SFDVKD. V was cut by 4 bases and J by 4 bases, with 9 bases left in between. The CDR3 here is CATSEGTSTGELFF. The CDR3 DNA follows: TGTGCCACCAGTGAAGGGACGAGCACCGGGGAGCTGTTTTTT.

The V call is TRBV11-2, the J call TRBJ2-7, with no clear D. Germline CDR1 and CDR2: SGHAT and FQNNGV. Trimming removed 8 bases at V and 0 bases at J, with 8 bases between. The CDR3 totals 12 residues. Here the CDR3 reads CASQIDSYEQYF. For the CDR3, the DNA is TGTGCCAGCCAAATAGACTCCTACGAGCAGTACTTC.

V usage is TRBV7-2 and J usage is TRBJ1-3; 9 positions match TRBD1. Germline V gives CDR1 SGHTA, CDR2 FQGNSA. V dropped 4 bases and J dropped 3; count of bases not matched to a gene: 4. The CDR3 is 15 residues long. The CDR3 loop is CASSYHRGLGNTIYF. The CDR3 DNA reads TGTGCCAGCAGCTACCACAGGGGGCTTGGAAACACCATATATTTT.

In its sample, this clonotype was seen many times. The genes are TRBV29-1 and TRBJ1-1; D might be TRBD1 (6 bases). The CDR3 length is 13 residues. The germline gives CDR1 SQVTM, CDR2 ANQGSEA. V dropped 7 bases and J dropped 4 bases, with 16 bases sitting between them. CDR3 region: CSGGGGAGTEAFF. The CDR3 nucleotides read TGCAGCGGCGGGGGGGGGGCAGGCACTGAAGCTTTCTTT.